This TCR beta chain was found in a study of T-cell reconstitution after alpha-beta-depleted transplantation in children. With respect to this clonotype: Its antigen is as yet unknown.

Unique molecular identifiers were used in preparing the TCRbeta library. One entry per CDR3 protein results from TCRdb running MiXCR on the PCR reads. This table holds over 400,000 distinct CDR3 sequences, 43% found once. Per germline, CDR1 DFQATT and CDR2 SNEGSKA (reference sequence). The CDR3 is 13 amino acids. The V end was cut by 5 bases, the J end by 10 bases, with 18 bases between. Broader study findings: Surviving thymic progenitors and recipient T cells were the source of high TCRbeta diversity at day 60 in some patients. Roughly two months post-transplant, alpha-beta T cells reportedly originated from several hundred graft clones that had expanded. Newly generated T cells supplied most T-cell counts and diversity one year post-transplant.

The J gene is TRBJ2-1, the V gene TRBV20-1, with D perhaps TRBD1 (6 bases). Sequencing used PBMCs, obtained before TCRalphabeta/CD19-depleted stem cell transplant. This sequence was found in a girl aged 2 to 10 with aplastic anemia, due to receive a stem cell transplant. CDR3 sequence (DNA): TGCAGTGCTTCCCGGGACATTAATAGGGAGCAGTTCTTC. Translation: CSASRDINREQFF.